This entry concerns a single T cell receptor (beta chain). The antigen remains unidentified. The sample originates from a study of blood T cells in healthy people across ages. Together with a sample-barcoded 5' primer, a J-beta primer mix was included in a second PCR lasting roughly 6 to 12 cycles. Each cDNA molecule, via a template-switch adaptor with 12 random nucleotides, was tagged. MiXCR, run by TCRdb on the 5' RACE reads, gives a single entry per CDR3 protein. The sample holds about 1,800,000 distinct CDR3 sequences; over 25% are singletons and the top ten take 6.5% to 8.5%. Germline trimming cut 1 base from V and 5 bases from J; bases unmatched to any gene: 6. The CDR3 spans 15 residues. The V gene's germline CDR1 is DFQATT and CDR2 SNEGSKA (reference sequence). Study conclusions and caveats: Per million T cells, TCR beta diversity dropped roughly linearly as age increased. The study found more naive CD4+ cells and higher diversity in long-lived than aged donors.

The origin of this receptor is a woman in her twenties or thirties in good health. Sequenced material: blood. The chain combines TRBV20-1 with TRBJ2-1; TRBD2 aligns across 9 bases. The DNA for the CDR3 is TGCAGTGCTAGAGGTAGCGGGAGATCAAACAATGAGCAGTTCTTC. Translation gives CSARGSGRSNNEQFF.